These 17 T cell receptor beta chains share one sample of origin, sequenced in a study of metastatic and nonmetastatic thyroid tumors. TCRdb re-clonotyped the PCR reads via MiXCR. The sample carries about 30,000 clones, 4% to 5% recorded once. Thyroid surgery was preceded by no treatment in any patient. Sequenced input: blood. Every receptor here comes from a female donor with papillary thyroid cancer or a benign thyroid nodule (not recorded which). Some clones in this sample may be carry-over from other donors' samples.

In this sample, this clone turned up a few times. The genes are TRBV28 and TRBJ1-5, with D possibly being TRBD1 (6 bases). Trimming shortened V by 3 bases and J by 7 bases, and 16 bases separated the two germline ends. CDR1 is MDHEN, CDR2 SYDVKM, per germline. This CDR3 region has 15 residues. For the CDR3, the DNA is TGTGCCAGCAGTTTGGGGCAGGGGTTCAGGCAGCCCCAGCATTTT. As protein: CASSLGQGFRQPQHF.

The chain couples TRBV30 to TRBJ1-1, with D possibly matching TRBD1 (5 bases). V was shortened by 2 bases and J by 1 base, with 17 bases between the two germline ends. Per germline, CDR1 GTSNPN and CDR2 SVGIG (reference sequence). CDR3 length: 16 residues. For the CDR3, the DNA is TGTGCCTGGAGTCCCCGGGGGAGGGGTTCGAACACTGAAGCTTTCTTT. Amino acids: CAWSPRGRGSNTEAFF.

This chain links TRBV3-1 with TRBJ2-7; 9 bases are a match to TRBD2. CDR3 length: 14 residues. Germline V gene data show CDR1 as LGHDT and CDR2 as YNNKEL (reference sequence). J was trimmed by 2 bases and V by 2 bases; bases with no gene match: 1. CDR3 protein: CASSQRTSAYEQYF. In DNA, the CDR3 is TGTGCCAGCAGCCAACGGACTAGCGCCTACGAGCAGTACTTC.

This clone was recorded many times. The chain couples TRBV28 to TRBJ2-1, with TRBD2 matching 15 bases. V shed 1 base, J shed 2 bases, and the junction held 15 bases outside the gene matches. CDR1 and CDR2 from the germline V gene are MDHEN and SYDVKM. This CDR3 spans 22 amino acids. CDR3 DNA: TGTGCCAGCAGTTTATACCCTTCCGCTGGACTAGCGGGAGGGAGGCCCTACAATGAGCAGTTCTTC. This encodes CASSLYPSAGLAGGRPYNEQFF.

This clone has a handful of counts. Other DNA sequences of this sample code for an identical CDR3. Written as DNA, the CDR3 is TGTGCCAGCAGTTTTTCAGGGAGGGCCCGGGGCTACACCTTC. It is translated as CASSFSGRARGYTF. V is TRBV12-3 or TRBV12-4 and J is TRBJ1-2, with D possibly matching TRBD1 (5 bases). V lost 3 bases and J lost 8, with 16 bases in between. This CDR3 is 14 amino acids long.

This chain links TRBV6-1 with TRBJ1-1; D not resolved. Trimming stripped 5 bases from V and 0 bases from J, with 13 bases between. Germline loops: CDR1 MNHNS, CDR2 SASEGT. The CDR3 spans 15 residues. The CDR3: CASSSHPNLNTEAFF. DNA for the CDR3: TGTGCCAGCAGTAGTCACCCGAACCTGAACACTGAAGCTTTCTTT.

There are many counts of this clone. The rearrangement joins TRBV20-1 to TRBJ2-7; 12 nucleotides agree with TRBD2. The CDR3 is made up of 15 amino acids. Per the germline V gene, CDR1 is DFQATT and CDR2 is SNEGSKA (reference sequence). V trimming: 0 bases; J trimming: 7 bases; junction bases outside the gene matches: 7. Here the CDR3 reads CSARDPTSGRGEQYF. In DNA form, the CDR3 reads TGCAGTGCTAGAGACCCGACTAGCGGGAGAGGTGAGCAGTACTTC.

This clone was recorded at least ten times. This sequence joins TRBV4-1 and TRBJ2-2; 7 nucleotides line up with TRBD2. Trimming at V came to 0 bases and at J to 7 bases, leaving 5 bases not matched to a gene. Germline V gives CDR1 MGHRA, CDR2 YSYEKL. This CDR3 spans 15 amino acids. The CDR3 loop reads CASSQDGRRSGELFF. DNA of the CDR3: TGCGCCAGCAGCCAAGACGGGAGGAGGAGCGGGGAGCTGTTTTTT.

This clone was recorded at least ten times. The chain recombines TRBV7-9 with TRBJ2-3; a possible D gene is TRBD2 (5 bases). V dropped 4 bases and J dropped 6 bases, with 23 bases sitting between them. Germline CDR1 SEHNR, CDR2 FQNEAQ (reference sequence). This CDR3 is 17 amino acids long. The CDR3 DNA follows: TGTGCCAGCAGCTCCCAAGCGGAAGGGCCCCTCCCGGATACGCAGTATTTT. This encodes CASSSQAEGPLPDTQYF.

This clone has at least ten counts. The rearrangement uses TRBV5-8 and TRBJ1-3; tentative D call: TRBD1 (5 bases). The germline V gene encodes CDR1 SGHTS and CDR2 YDEGEE. The CDR3 totals 16 residues. V lost 0 bases, J lost 6 bases, and 16 bases lay in between. This chain's CDR3 is CASSLEPGRVVNTIYF. The CDR3 nucleotides are TGTGCCAGCAGCTTGGAGCCCGGCAGGGTAGTAAACACCATATATTTT.

On this clone: One end of the junction varies from germline; a read error may be responsible. The rearrangement uses TRBV10-3 and TRBJ1-2; D gene ambiguous. This CDR3 contains 14 residues. The germline CDR1 and CDR2 sequences are ENHRY and SYGVKD. Written as DNA, the CDR3 is TGTGCCATCAGTGAGTCCAGCAGTTTAAATGGCCACACCTTC. It is translated as CAISESSSLNGHTF.

At least ten counts were recorded for this clone. The chain employs TRBV30 and TRBJ2-7, with D unclear. Trimming removed 0 bases at V and 2 bases at J, with 14 bases between. The V gene's germline CDR1 is GTSNPN and CDR2 SVGIG (reference sequence). The CDR3 runs to 15 residues. The CDR3 DNA reads as TGTGCCTGGAGTGTATTTCTTACTGGCGCCTACGAGCAGTACTTC. It encodes CAWSVFLTGAYEQYF.

This clone is termed medium-sized. This chain links TRBV6-5 with TRBJ2-7; 8 positions agree with TRBD1. The CDR3 runs 15 residues. In germline, CDR1 is MNHEY, CDR2 SVGAGI. Trimming at V came to 0 bases and at J to 0 bases, leaving 1 base not matched to a gene. CDR3 in amino acids: CASSYSQGGSYEQYF. In DNA, the CDR3 is TGTGCCAGCAGTTACTCACAGGGGGGCTCCTACGAGCAGTACTTC.

This clone was observed a handful of times. The chain couples TRBV27 to TRBJ2-7; D unclear. In germline, CDR1 is MNHEY, CDR2 SMNVEV (reference sequence). The V end was cut by 3 bases, the J end by 1 base, with 10 bases between. The length of the CDR3 is 14 residues. CDR3 sequence: CASSFGYSSYEQYF. The CDR3 bases are TGTGCCAGCAGTTTCGGCTACTCATCCTACGAGCAGTACTTC.

This clone showed up just a few times. V gene TRBV5-6 combines with J gene TRBJ1-2, with a weak D call TRBD1 (5 bases). Per the germline V gene, CDR1 is SGHDT and CDR2 is YYEEEE. CDR3 length: 13 amino acids. V lost 4 bases, J lost 5 bases, and 12 bases lay in between. This CDR3 is CASSLGTGYGYTF. CDR3 DNA sequence: TGTGCCAGCAGCCTAGGGACCGGGTATGGCTACACCTTC.

This clone showed up just a few times. The gene calls are TRBV6-5 and TRBJ2-7; TRBD1 is a possible D gene (5 bases). The germline V gene has CDR1 MNHEY and CDR2 SVGAGI. V shed 2 bases and J shed 2 bases, with 13 bases lying between them. CDR3 size: 15 residues. CDR3 DNA sequence: TGTGCCAGCAGTTACGTAGTGACAGATCCCTACGAGCAGTACTTC. It specifies CASSYVVTDPYEQYF.

The sample holds many counts of this clone. This may be a read error: a much more frequent sequence differs by one nucleotide. This rearrangement joins TRBV15 to TRBJ1-5, with D hard to call. Germline CDR1 is LNHNV and CDR2 is YYDKDF (reference sequence). This CDR3 contains 12 residues. The chain's CDR3 is CATSRDNQPRHF. CDR3 nucleotides: TGTGCCACCAGCAGAGATAATCAGCCCCGGCATTTT.